Each of the 13 T cell receptor beta chains below was sequenced from the same sample in a study of cytomegalovirus exposure and HLA in healthy donors. Researchers ran the PCR with 60 Vbeta and 13 Jbeta primers. Clones were sequenced by immunoSEQ multiplex PCR, and TCRdb holds only the in-frame ones, with some missing. The sample has some 190,000 clones, roughly 80% seen once. Sequenced material: PBMCs. These receptors originate from a woman under 30 in good health and CMV-seronegative.

This chain connects TRBV4-1 to TRBJ1-6; 7 bases are shared with TRBD1. Germline CDR1 reads MGHRA; CDR2 reads YSYEKL. Losses at the gene ends were 4 bases for V and 6 bases for J; bases not matched to a gene: 9. The CDR3 has 16 residues. CDR3 DNA sequence: TGCGCCAGCAGCCCGCTCGTGGGACAGTTTAATTCACCCCTCCACTTT. This codes for CASSPLVGQFNSPLHF.

The rearrangement links TRBV27 to TRBJ2-7; tentative D call: TRBD1 (6 bases). CDR1 is MNHEY, CDR2 SMNVEV, per germline (reference sequence). The CDR3 length is 13 residues. V gave up 4 bases and J gave up 4 bases, with 11 bases separating them. This CDR3 is CASSSGARYEQYF. The CDR3 region has the DNA TGTGCCAGCAGTTCAGGGGCGCGGTACGAGCAGTACTTC.

This chain uses TRBV29-1 with TRBJ2-7, with 9 nucleotides matching TRBD1. Germline-derived CDR1 and CDR2 are SQVTM and ANQGSEA. V shed 0 bases, J shed 3 bases, and the junction held 9 bases outside the gene matches. This CDR3 comprises 16 residues. Here the CDR3 reads CSVEDGEGQGNYEQYF. The CDR3 DNA reads as TGCAGCGTTGAAGATGGGGAGGGACAGGGTAACTACGAGCAGTACTTC.

This clone appeared once. The chain couples TRBV19 to TRBJ2-3; TRBD2 matches 16 bases. Germline V gives CDR1 LNHDA, CDR2 SQIVND (reference sequence). The CDR3 runs to 17 residues. V lost 4 bases and J lost 10; bases outside the gene matches: 11. The CDR3 bases are TGTGCCAGTAGTACCGGGGGGACTAGCGGGAGGGCCCTCCCGCAGTATTTT. It translates to CASSTGGTSGRALPQYF. Complete variable domain (other parts from reference TRBV19 and TRBJ2-3): DGGITQSPKYLFRKEGQNVTLSCEQNLNHDAMYWYRQDPGQGLRLIYYSQIVNDFQKGDIAEGYSVSREKKESFPLTVTSAQKNPTAFYLCASSTGGTSGRALPQYFGPGTRLTVL.

J is TRBJ2-7 and V is TRBV28; D is unresolved. CDR1 is MDHEN and CDR2 is SYDVKM in the germline V gene. The V end lost 1 base, the J end lost 4 bases, and 14 bases lay between the germline ends. CDR3 size: 15 residues. CDR3 DNA: TGTGCCAGCAGTTTATTGCGTCCACCTTCTTACGAGCAGTACTTC. Its protein product is CASSLLRPPSYEQYF.

This clone appeared a few times. The rearrangement links TRBV5-1 to TRBJ2-3; 11 bases map to TRBD2. Trimming at V came to 4 bases and at J to 4 bases, leaving 11 bases not matched to a gene. The germline V gene encodes CDR1 SGHRS and CDR2 YFSETQ. This CDR3 spans 17 amino acids. CDR3 DNA: TGCGCCAGCAGCCAGGGATTACTAGCGGGAGTGGCAGATACGCAGTATTTT. It specifies CASSQGLLAGVADTQYF.

The genes are TRBV7-3 and TRBJ2-7; D perhaps matches TRBD1 (6 bases). Trimming removed 1 base from V and 4 bases from J, with 14 bases in between. This CDR3 spans 15 amino acids. Germline-derived CDR1 and CDR2 are SGHTA and FQGTGA. CDR3: CASSLNRVLGYEQYF. The CDR3 DNA reads as TGTGCCAGCAGCTTAAACAGGGTACTCGGATACGAGCAGTACTTC. The whole variable domain, filled in from reference TRBV7-3 and TRBJ2-7, reads GAGVSQTPSNKVTEKGKYVELRCDPISGHTALYWYRQSLGQGPEFLIYFQGTGAADDSGLPNDRFFAVRPEGSVSTLKIQRTERGDSAVYLCASSLNRVLGYEQYFGPGTRLTVT.

This rearrangement joins TRBV5-1 to TRBJ2-3, with 8 positions matching TRBD2. Germline V gene sequence: CDR1 SGHRS, CDR2 YFSETQ. V lost 2 bases and J lost 3; bases outside the gene matches: 2. The CDR3 loop spans 14 amino acids. For the CDR3, the DNA is TGCGCCAGCAGCTTTGCGGGGGGAACAGATACGCAGTATTTT. Residues: CASSFAGGTDTQYF.

This chain uses TRBV7-2 with TRBJ1-6; 8 positions agree with TRBD1. J was trimmed by 4 bases and V by 5 bases; bases with no gene match: 4. The germline V gene encodes CDR1 SGHTA and CDR2 FQGNSA. The CDR3 sequence is 15 residues long. The CDR3 protein is CASSPQGAYNSPLHF. CDR3 bases: TGTGCCAGCAGCCCTCAGGGGGCATATAATTCACCCCTCCACTTT.

The rearrangement links TRBV19 to TRBJ1-4, with no clear D. V was pared by 3 bases and J by 8 bases, with 7 bases between. The CDR3 has 12 amino acids. The germline V gene encodes CDR1 LNHDA and CDR2 SQIVND (reference sequence). DNA for the CDR3: TGTGCCAGTAGTATGAGGGAAGAAAAACTGTTTTTT. Protein sequence: CASSMREEKLFF.

V usage is TRBV28 and J usage is TRBJ1-2; D ambiguous. The germline gives CDR1 MDHEN, CDR2 SYDVKM. The CDR3 has 17 amino acids. Deletions cut 5 bases from V and 0 bases from J, with 19 bases between. The CDR3 nucleotides are TGTGCCAGCAGTCCACAACCCGGACGGAGGCCTAACTATGGCTACACCTTC. Encoded protein: CASSPQPGRRPNYGYTF.

This clone turned up a few times. This sequence joins TRBV7-2 and TRBJ2-3; a weak D match, TRBD2 (6 bases). CDR3 size: 15 residues. V was clipped by 1 base and J by 11 bases, with 19 bases between them. Germline V gene data show CDR1 as SGHTA and CDR2 as FQGNSA. CDR3 in amino acids: CASSLGTTPGVEQYF. The CDR3 DNA reads as TGTGCCAGCAGCTTAGGTACTACGCCGGGAGTAGAGCAGTATTTT. Supplemented by reference TRBV7-2 and TRBJ2-3, the full variable domain reads GAGVSQSPSNKVTEKGKDVELRCDPISGHTALYWYRQSLGQGLEFLIYFQGNSAPDKSGLPSDRFSAERTGGSVSTLTIQRTQQEDSAVYLCASSLGTTPGVEQYFGPGTRLTVL.

The rearrangement links TRBV2 to TRBJ2-3; 8 nucleotides line up with TRBD2. Germline assignment: CDR1 SNHLY and CDR2 FYNNEI. This CDR3 has 13 amino acids. V dropped 3 bases and J dropped 7; count of bases not matched to a gene: 3. The CDR3 nucleotides read TGTGCCAGCAGTGACGGGGGGGCGAATACGCAGTATTTT. This sequence encodes CASSDGGANTQYF.